The rows below give T cell receptor beta chains drawn from one sample of a study of CD8 T cells in Susac syndrome. TCRdb reprocessed the immunoSEQ multiplex PCR reads with MiXCR, giving one entry per CDR3 protein. The sample contains tens of thousands of distinct CDR3 sequences, over 85% of which appear only once. Sequenced sample: CD8+ T cells from PBMCs. Receptor source: a human donor in good health. CDR3s include the opening cysteine and the closing phenylalanine or tryptophan. Each record gives: D gene, clone size, J gene, V gene, CDR3 protein, CDR3 DNA. A D gene is named only where the DNA matches it firmly. Where a row states a size, it is once, few, many or the class of an expanded clone; other rows omit it.

>.|.|TRBJ2-1|TRBV30
CAWSQKSSYNEQFF
TGTGCCTGGAGTCAGAAGAGCTCCTACAATGAGCAGTTCTTC
>.|.|TRBJ2-7|TRBV28
CASSLRADLPYEQYF
TGTGCCAGCAGTTTGCGGGCCGACCTACCCTACGAGCAGTACTTC
>.|.|TRBJ2-7|TRBV13
CASSLEGQSYEQYF
TGTGCCAGCAGCCTGGAAGGACAGAGCTACGAGCAGTACTTC
>TRBD2|.|TRBJ2-1|TRBV28
CASSLSSGGGNEQFF
TGTGCCAGCAGTTTATCTAGCGGGGGCGGGAATGAGCAGTTCTTC
>.|.|TRBJ2-2|TRBV5-1
CASSLDWGRGGELFF
TGCGCCAGCAGCTTGGATTGGGGGCGTGGCGGGGAGCTGTTTTTT
>.|.|TRBJ2-1|TRBV4-1
CASSQETDSYNEQFF
TGCGCCAGCAGCCAAGAGACGGACTCCTACAATGAGCAGTTCTTC
>.|.|TRBJ2-1|TRBV6-1
CASSEARVLSEQFF
TGTGCCAGCAGTGAAGCGAGGGTTTTGAGTGAGCAGTTCTTC
>.|.|TRBJ1-2|TRBV28
CASSLYGLSGTGYTF
TGTGCCAGCAGTTTATACGGTTTGTCTGGGACTGGCTACACCTTC
>.|.|TRBJ1-2|TRBV4-3
CASSQDQGHYGYTF
TGCGCCAGCAGCCAAGATCAAGGACACTATGGCTACACCTTC
>TRBD1|.|TRBJ1-1|TRBV19
CASSIGQGYTEAFF
TGTGCCAGTAGTATCGGACAGGGGTATACTGAAGCTTTCTTT
>.|.|TRBJ1-1|TRBV12-5
CASGADSRNTEAFF
TGTGCTAGTGGGGCGGACAGTCGGAACACTGAAGCTTTCTTT
>TRBD2|.|TRBJ2-3|TRBV29-1
CSVTRTSGNTDTQYF
TGCAGCGTTACCCGGACTAGCGGGAACACAGATACGCAGTATTTT
>.|.|TRBJ1-2|TRBV6-6
CASSSGWEGGYTF
TGTGCCAGCAGTAGTGGTTGGGAGGGTGGCTACACCTTC
>.|.|TRBJ2-1|TRBV14
CASSRAPGAVNEQFF
TGTGCCAGCAGCCGGGCGCCGGGGGCGGTCAATGAGCAGTTCTTC
>.|.|TRBJ1-2|TRBV6-5
CASSYSSVGGYTF
TGTGCCAGCAGTTACTCGTCAGTGGGGGGCTACACCTTC
>.|once|TRBJ2-2|TRBV5-1
CASSSRRAVSGELFF
TGCGCCAGCAGCTCGAGGAGGGCCGTAAGCGGGGAGCTGTTTTTT
>TRBD2|.|TRBJ2-5|TRBV5-6
CASSLTLGGGAQETQYF
TGTGCCAGCAGCTTGACTTTGGGCGGGGGTGCTCAAGAGACCCAGTACTTC